The 21 T cell receptor beta chains below come from one sample, sequenced in a study of blood T cell repertoires in COVID-19. This table comes from immunoSEQ multiplex PCR, and its TCRdb copy is limited to in-frame clones, with some not included. The table records approximately 400,000 clones, roughly nine tenths of them present only once. Sequencing was done on a sample of PBMCs or T cells enriched from blood (not recorded which). The receptor source for this set is a woman aged 40 to 50 who had been exposed to COVID-19.

This clone was seen many times. This chain connects TRBV5-1 to TRBJ2-2, with 10 bases fitting TRBD2. This CDR3 has 17 amino acids. Germline CDR1 is SGHRS and CDR2 is YFSETQ. The J segment lost 8 bases and the V segment lost 0 bases, leaving 10 bases of the junction unmatched. CDR3 sequence: CASSLGFSGRASGELFF. CDR3 DNA sequence: TGCGCCAGCAGCTTGGGATTCAGCGGGAGGGCGTCAGGGGAGCTGTTTTTT.

This chain links TRBV14 with TRBJ1-4; no firm D call. Looked up from germline, CDR1 is SGHDN and CDR2 is FVKESK. The CDR3 runs to 13 residues. Trimming took 4 bases from V and 11 from J, leaving 14 bases between them. Here the CDR3 reads CASSPRIFGKLFF. The CDR3 region has the DNA TGTGCCAGCAGCCCCAGGATTTTTGGGAAACTGTTTTTT.

CDR3 in amino acids: CASSSGGGRYGYTF. In DNA form, the CDR3 reads TGTGCCAGCAGCTCTGGAGGCGGGAGGTATGGCTACACCTTC. This chain connects TRBV7-2 to TRBJ1-2; no firm D call. Germline-derived CDR1 and CDR2 are SGHTA and FQGNSA. The V gene lost 4 bases and the J gene lost 5 bases, with 14 bases spanning the gap. The CDR3 is 14 residues long.

The chain couples TRBV5-1 to TRBJ1-2, with 9 bases that match TRBD1. This CDR3 has 16 residues. Germline V gene lookup returns CDR1 SGHRS and CDR2 YFSETQ. With 1 base clipped from V and 4 bases from J, the junction kept 8 bases outside the gene matches. CDR3 nucleotide sequence: TGCGCCAGCAGCTTGACTTCGACAGGGGGGACCTATGGCTACACCTTC. Amino acids: CASSLTSTGGTYGYTF.

The gene calls are TRBV6-5 and TRBJ1-6; D may be TRBD1 (6 bases). V was clipped by 7 bases and J by 10 bases, with 14 bases between them. Germline V gives CDR1 MNHEY, CDR2 SVGAGI. The CDR3 covers 13 residues. The CDR3 sequence: CASTRDKRSPLHF. The CDR3 bases are TGTGCCAGCACCCGGGACAAGCGCTCACCCCTCCACTTT.

This clone was seen only a few times. CDR3 sequence reads: CASSSGYEQYF. The CDR3 DNA follows: TGCGCCAGCAGTAGCGGCTACGAGCAGTACTTC. The gene calls are TRBV10-1 and TRBJ2-7, with a weak D call TRBD2 (5 bases). Germline V gene sequence: CDR1 WNHNN, CDR2 SYGVQD (reference sequence). The germline V and J ends were trimmed by 5 bases and 3 bases, with 5 bases remaining between them. The CDR3 has 11 residues.

This clone was detected a few times. This chain connects TRBV18 to TRBJ1-3, with D possibly TRBD1 on 5 matching bases. CDR3 length: 17 amino acids. Germline V gives CDR1 KGHSH, CDR2 LQKENI. Trimming removed 4 bases from V and 1 base from J, with 17 bases in between. The DNA for the CDR3 is TGTGCCAGCTCACTGTCCTCCCGCAGGGAATCTGGAAACACCATATATTTT. This sequence encodes CASSLSSRRESGNTIYF.

The table lists this clone with a count of one. This rearrangement joins TRBV5-1 to TRBJ1-6, with 9 bases lining up with TRBD1. The ends lost 4 bases at V and 7 bases at J; junction bases unmatched: 6. CDR3 length: 15 amino acids. CDR1 SGHRS and CDR2 YFSETQ come from the germline V gene. The CDR3 bases are TGCGCCAGCAGCCTGGGACAGGGTCGGAATTCACCCCTCCACTTT. Residues: CASSLGQGRNSPLHF.

CDR3 region: CASSLGGTELNQPQHF. CDR3 DNA: TGTGCCAGCAGCTTAGGCGGGACAGAACTCAATCAGCCCCAGCATTTT. This sequence joins TRBV13 and TRBJ1-5; 7 nucleotides line up with TRBD1. This CDR3 spans 16 amino acids. V shed 0 bases and J 3 bases; nucleotides not matched to a gene: 5. Germline lookup yields CDR1 PRHDT and CDR2 FYEKMQ (reference sequence).

V gene TRBV7-3 combines with J gene TRBJ1-1; unclear D gene. This CDR3 has 13 amino acids. Per germline, CDR1 SGHTA and CDR2 FQGTGA. The V end was cut by 5 bases, the J end by 5 bases, with 12 bases between. CDR3 region: CASSIGGFTEAFF. The DNA of the CDR3 is TGTGCCAGCAGCATCGGAGGCTTTACTGAAGCTTTCTTT. The whole variable domain, filled in from reference TRBV7-3 and TRBJ1-1, reads GAGVSQTPSNKVTEKGKYVELRCDPISGHTALYWYRQSLGQGPEFLIYFQGTGAADDSGLPNDRFFAVRPEGSVSTLKIQRTERGDSAVYLCASSIGGFTEAFFGQGTRLTVV.

The rearrangement links TRBV9 to TRBJ1-2; 9 bases map to TRBD1. The germline gives CDR1 SGDLS, CDR2 YYNGEE. V lost 7 bases to trimming and J lost 8 bases; unmatched junction nucleotides: 6. The CDR3 contains 12 residues. The CDR3 protein is CASGGQGRGYTF. In DNA, the CDR3 is TGTGCCAGCGGAGGACAGGGGCGCGGCTACACCTTC.

The V gene is TRBV7-2, the J gene TRBJ2-3, with D possibly TRBD2 on 5 matching bases. The CDR3 consists of 15 residues. The ends were cut back, 2 bases at V and 2 bases at J, with 11 bases in the middle. CDR1 and CDR2 from the germline V gene are SGHTA and FQGNSA. CDR3 sequence: CASSLWAGPTDTQYF. The CDR3 DNA reads TGTGCCAGCAGCTTATGGGCGGGCCCCACAGATACGCAGTATTTT.

This rearrangement joins TRBV2 to TRBJ1-1, with unresolved D. This CDR3 contains 14 residues. Germline CDR1 is SNHLY and CDR2 is FYNNEI. With 6 bases removed from V and 5 bases from J, the gap between germline ends came to 16 bases. The CDR3 DNA follows: TGTGCCAGCAGCCGGTCGGGTGGTGGAACTGAAGCTTTCTTT. The encoded protein is CASSRSGGGTEAFF.

The DNA for the CDR3 is TGTGCCAGCAGCACAAACAGGGGGAGAGGCACTGAAGCTTTCTTT. Residues: CASSTNRGRGTEAFF. The rearrangement joins TRBV7-2 to TRBJ1-1; 8 positions match TRBD1. Germline CDR1 reads SGHTA; CDR2 reads FQGNSA. CDR3 length equals 15 residues. The trim removed 5 bases at V and 4 bases at J, leaving 9 bases unmatched. The full variable domain, rest sourced from reference TRBV7-2 and TRBJ1-1, is GAGVSQSPSNKVTEKGKDVELRCDPISGHTALYWYRQSLGQGLEFLIYFQGNSAPDKSGLPSDRFSAERTGGSVSTLTIQRTQQEDSAVYLCASSTNRGRGTEAFFGQGTRLTVV.

V gene TRBV2 combines with J gene TRBJ1-5; D call uncertain. Germline CDR1 and CDR2: SNHLY and FYNNEI. V lost 6 bases, J lost 7 bases, and 16 bases lay in between. The CDR3 extends over 14 amino acids. The CDR3 DNA follows: TGTGCCAGCAGCGGCGACACTTGGAGGCAGCCCCAGCATTTT. Amino acid sequence: CASSGDTWRQPQHF.

The chain recombines TRBV10-2 with TRBJ2-5, with D hard to call. This CDR3 spans 12 amino acids. Looked up from germline, CDR1 is WSHSY and CDR2 is SAAADI. V dropped 2 bases and J dropped 6 bases, with 7 bases sitting between them. CDR3 amino acids: CASSEELQTQYF. The CDR3 nucleotides read TGCGCCAGCAGTGAGGAGCTACAGACCCAGTACTTC.

The chain carries TRBV24-1 and TRBJ1-1, with 7 bases fitting TRBD1. Trimming cost V 3 bases and J 5 bases; bases outside gene matches: 14. Looked up from germline, CDR1 is KGHDR and CDR2 is SFDVKD. The CDR3 has 17 residues. The CDR3 DNA reads as TGTGCCACCAGTGATGTCCCCGGGACAGTGCCTATGACTGAAGCTTTCTTT. The encoded protein is CATSDVPGTVPMTEAFF.

This chain uses TRBV9 with TRBJ2-2; unclear D gene. In germline, CDR1 is SGDLS, CDR2 YYNGEE. This CDR3 comprises 13 residues. V lost 1 base and J 3 bases, leaving 4 bases between the germline ends. In nucleotides, the CDR3 is TGTGCCAGCAGCGTATACTACACCGGGGAGCTGTTTTTT. It translates to CASSVYYTGELFF.

The V gene is TRBV24-1, the J gene TRBJ1-1; D not resolved. Germline lookup yields CDR1 KGHDR and CDR2 SFDVKD. This CDR3 region has 13 residues. The V end lost 3 bases, the J end lost 11 bases, and 15 bases lay between the germline ends. In DNA, the CDR3 is TGTGCCACCAGTGATGCCCACACCGATGTGGCTTTCTTT. Residues: CATSDAHTDVAFF.

The chain links TRBV3-1 (or the pseudogene TRBV3-2) to TRBJ2-4; the match to TRBD1 covers 7 bases. V lost 4 bases and J lost 0; bases outside the gene matches: 9. Germline V gene data show CDR1 as LGHDT and CDR2 as YNNKEL (reference sequence). CDR3 length: 17 amino acids. This CDR3 reads CASSPTRQGIAKNIQYF. In DNA form, the CDR3 reads TGTGCCAGCAGCCCAACCCGACAGGGTATAGCCAAAAACATTCAGTACTTC.

Only a few counts were recorded for this clone. J is TRBJ2-1 and V is TRBV18, with D maybe TRBD2 (5 bases). The V gene lost 3 bases and the J gene lost 7 bases, with 7 bases spanning the gap. Germline CDR1 and CDR2: KGHSH and LQKENI. The CDR3 runs 12 residues. CDR3 coding DNA: TGTGCCAGCTCACCCGGACTGAATGAGCAGTTCTTC. The encoded protein is CASSPGLNEQFF. The variable domain in full, completed from reference TRBV18 and TRBJ2-1, reads NAGVMQNPRHLVRRRGQEARLRCSPMKGHSHVYWYRQLPEEGLKFMVYLQKENIIDESGMPKERFSAEFPKEGPSILRIQQVVRGDSAAYFCASSPGLNEQFFGPGTRLTVL.